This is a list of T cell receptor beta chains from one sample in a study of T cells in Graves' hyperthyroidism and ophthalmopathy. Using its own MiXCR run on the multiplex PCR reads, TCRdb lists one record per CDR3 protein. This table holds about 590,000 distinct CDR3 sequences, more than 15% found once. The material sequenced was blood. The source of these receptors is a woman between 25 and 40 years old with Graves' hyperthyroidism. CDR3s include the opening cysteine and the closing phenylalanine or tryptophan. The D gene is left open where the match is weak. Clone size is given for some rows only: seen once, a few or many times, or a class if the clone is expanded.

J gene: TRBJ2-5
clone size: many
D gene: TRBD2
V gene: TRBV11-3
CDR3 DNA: TGTGCCAGCAGCCACCGGACTAGCGGGGAAGAGACCCAGTACTTC
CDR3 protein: CASSHRTSGEETQYF

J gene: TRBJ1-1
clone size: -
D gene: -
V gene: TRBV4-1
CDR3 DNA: TGCGCCAGCAGCCAAGAGATAGGATGGGTTCGACAGCATGAAGCTTTCTTT
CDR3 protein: CASSQEIGWVRQHEAFF

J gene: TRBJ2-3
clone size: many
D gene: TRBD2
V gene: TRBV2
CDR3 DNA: TGTGCCAGCCAGGGAGCCGCGCGGGGGACGCAGTATTTT
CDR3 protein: CASQGAARGTQYF

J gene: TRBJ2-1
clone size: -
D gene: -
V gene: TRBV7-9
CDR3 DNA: TGTGCCAGCAGCGTAGGGGGGGGGTACAATGAGCAGTTCTTC
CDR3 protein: CASSVGGGYNEQFF

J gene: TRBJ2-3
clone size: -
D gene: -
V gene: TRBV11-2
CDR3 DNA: TGTGCCAGCAGCTTGCAAGCGACGGACACAGATACGCAGTATTTT
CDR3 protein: CASSLQATDTDTQYF

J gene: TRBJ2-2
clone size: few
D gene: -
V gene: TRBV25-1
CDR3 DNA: TGTGCCAGCAGTGCCACCGGGACCGCGGGTACCGGGGAGCTGTTTTTT
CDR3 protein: CASSATGTAGTGELFF

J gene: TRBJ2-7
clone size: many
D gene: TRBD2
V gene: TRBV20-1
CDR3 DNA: TGCAGTGCTACGTTTGGGCTAGCGGGAGCAGTCGAGCAGTACTTC
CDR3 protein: CSATFGLAGAVEQYF

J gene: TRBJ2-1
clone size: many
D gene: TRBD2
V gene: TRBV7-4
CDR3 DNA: TGTGCCAGCAGCTCCTTAGCGGGAGTCTCCTACAATGAGCAGTTCTTC
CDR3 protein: CASSSLAGVSYNEQFF

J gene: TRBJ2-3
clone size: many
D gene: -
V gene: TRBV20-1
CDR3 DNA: TGCAGTGCTGGAAAGGACAGCTTTTTCCCAGATACGCAGTATTTT
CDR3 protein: CSAGKDSFFPDTQYF

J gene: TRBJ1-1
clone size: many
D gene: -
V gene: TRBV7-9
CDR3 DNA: TGTGCCAGCAGCCCAACGATCGACACTGAAGCTTTCTTT
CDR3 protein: CASSPTIDTEAFF

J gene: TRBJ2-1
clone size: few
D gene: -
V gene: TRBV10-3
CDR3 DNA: TGTGCCATCAGACCGGACTGGGGTGACTCGAATGAGCAGTTCTTC
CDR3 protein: CAIRPDWGDSNEQFF

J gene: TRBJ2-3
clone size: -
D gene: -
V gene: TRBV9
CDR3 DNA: TGTGCCAGCAGCGAAGGGGTTGGCGGAGGAGATACGCAGTATTTT
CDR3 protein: CASSEGVGGGDTQYF

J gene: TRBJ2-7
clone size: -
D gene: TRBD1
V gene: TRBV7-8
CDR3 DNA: TGTGCCAGCAGCTTAGGGACAGGGTTTTTTGCCGAGCAGTACTTC
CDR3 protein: CASSLGTGFFAEQYF

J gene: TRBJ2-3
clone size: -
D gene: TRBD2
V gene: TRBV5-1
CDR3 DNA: TGCGCCAGCAGCTCTCTAGCGGGAAACACAGATACGCAGTATTTT
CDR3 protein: CASSSLAGNTDTQYF

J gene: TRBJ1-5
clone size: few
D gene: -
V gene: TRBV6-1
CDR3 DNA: TGTGCCAGCAAGTCAGGGACGAGGGGCGATTTTCAGCCCCAGCATTTT
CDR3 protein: CASKSGTRGDFQPQHF

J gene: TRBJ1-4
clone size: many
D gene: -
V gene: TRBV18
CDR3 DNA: TGTGCCAGCTCACCAGGACCCGGAGGGGAAAAACTGTTTTTT
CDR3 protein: CASSPGPGGEKLFF

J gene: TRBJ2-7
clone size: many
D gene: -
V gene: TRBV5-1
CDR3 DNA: TGCGCCAGCAGCGCCGACGGAAACGGGGTTTACGAGCAGTACTTC
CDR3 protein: CASSADGNGVYEQYF

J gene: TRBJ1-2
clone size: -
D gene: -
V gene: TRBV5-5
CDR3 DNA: TGTGCCAGCAAGTTGCCGGATTCGCCCTCCTATGGCTACACCTTC
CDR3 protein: CASKLPDSPSYGYTF

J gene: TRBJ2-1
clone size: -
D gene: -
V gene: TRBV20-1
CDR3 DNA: TGCAGTGCAACGACCCACAATGAGCAGTTCTTC
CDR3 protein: CSATTHNEQFF

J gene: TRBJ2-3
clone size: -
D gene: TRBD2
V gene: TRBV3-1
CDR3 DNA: TGTGCCAGCAGCCAGGTTGGAGCGGGAGGACTTTTCGGTACGCAGTATTTT
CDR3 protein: CASSQVGAGGLFGTQYF

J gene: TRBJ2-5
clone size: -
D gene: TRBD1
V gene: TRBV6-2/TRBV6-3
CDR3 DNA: TGTGCCAGCAGCACCGGGACAGCGTTACAGTACTTC
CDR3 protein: CASSTGTALQYF

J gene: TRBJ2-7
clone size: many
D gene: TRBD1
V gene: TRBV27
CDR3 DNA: TGTGCCAGCAGGGGACAGACCTACGAGCAGTACTTC
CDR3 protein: CASRGQTYEQYF

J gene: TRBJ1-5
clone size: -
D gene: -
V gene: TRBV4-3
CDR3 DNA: TGCGCCAGCAGCCAAGATTTGACCCAGCCCCAGCATTTT
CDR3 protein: CASSQDLTQPQHF

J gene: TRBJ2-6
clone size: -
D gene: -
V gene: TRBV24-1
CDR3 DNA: TGTGCCACCAGTGATCGCCAGTCCTCTGGGGCCAACGTCCTGACTTTC
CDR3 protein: CATSDRQSSGANVLTF

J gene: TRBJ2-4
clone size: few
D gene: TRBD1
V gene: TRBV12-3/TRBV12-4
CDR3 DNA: TGTGCCAGCAGTACTAGACAGGGGGTGGGTGGCATTCAGTACTTC
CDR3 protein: CASSTRQGVGGIQYF

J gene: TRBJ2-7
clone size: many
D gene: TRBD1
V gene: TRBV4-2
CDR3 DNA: TGTGCCAGCAGCCAAGACCCCGGGACAGCCTACGAGCAGTACTTC
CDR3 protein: CASSQDPGTAYEQYF

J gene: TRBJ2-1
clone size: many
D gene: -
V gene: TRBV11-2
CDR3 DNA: TGTGCCAGCAGCTTAGGGTTGGGGAGCCGGGACCTCAATGAGCAGTTCTTC
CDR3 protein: CASSLGLGSRDLNEQFF

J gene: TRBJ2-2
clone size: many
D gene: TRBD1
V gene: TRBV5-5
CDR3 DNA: TGTGCCAGCAGTATCCGGGACAGGGCCCCCGGGGAGCTGTTTTTT
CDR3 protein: CASSIRDRAPGELFF

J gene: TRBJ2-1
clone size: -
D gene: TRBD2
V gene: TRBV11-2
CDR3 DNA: TGTGCCAGCAGTTTAGCGGGAGGCCCAGAACTATACAATGAGCAGTTCTTC
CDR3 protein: CASSLAGGPELYNEQFF

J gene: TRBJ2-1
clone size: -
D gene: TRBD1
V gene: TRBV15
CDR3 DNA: TGTGCCACCAGCAGACACCGGGACAGGGAGGATGAGCAGCTCTTC
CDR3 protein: CATSRHRDREDEQLF

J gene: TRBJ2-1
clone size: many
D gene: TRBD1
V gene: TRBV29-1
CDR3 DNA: TGCAGCGTTGAAGATTCGGACAGGGGACCTTACAATGAGCAGTTCTTC
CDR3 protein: CSVEDSDRGPYNEQFF

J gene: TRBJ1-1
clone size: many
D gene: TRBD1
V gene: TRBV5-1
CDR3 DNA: TGCGCCAGCAGCTTGGGGCAGGGGGCGCCCACTGAAGCTTTCTTT
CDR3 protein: CASSLGQGAPTEAFF

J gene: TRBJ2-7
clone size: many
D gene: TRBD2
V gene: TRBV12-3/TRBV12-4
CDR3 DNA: TGTGCCAGCAGTCAGAGCGGGAGGGCCATCGAGCAGTACTTC
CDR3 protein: CASSQSGRAIEQYF

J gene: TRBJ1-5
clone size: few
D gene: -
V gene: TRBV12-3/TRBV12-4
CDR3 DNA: TGTGCCAGCAGTTCGACAGGATACAATCAGCCCCAGCATTTT
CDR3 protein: CASSSTGYNQPQHF

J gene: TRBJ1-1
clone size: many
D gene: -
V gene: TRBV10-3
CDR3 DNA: TGTGCCATCAGTGAGTCGAGCAGGAGCGACACTGAAGCTTTCTTT
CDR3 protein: CAISESSRSDTEAFF

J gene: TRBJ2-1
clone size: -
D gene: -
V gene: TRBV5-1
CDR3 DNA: TGCGCCAGCCGGGGCGATACATACAATGAGCAGTTCTTC
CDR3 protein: CASRGDTYNEQFF

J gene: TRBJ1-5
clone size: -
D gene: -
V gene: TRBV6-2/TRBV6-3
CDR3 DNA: TGTGCCAGCAGTTACTTAAGGGCCGGGAGCAATCAGCCCCAGCATTTT
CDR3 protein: CASSYLRAGSNQPQHF

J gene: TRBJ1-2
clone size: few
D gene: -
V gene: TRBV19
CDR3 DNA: TGTGCCAGCGTTCAGGGGAGCTATGGCTACACCTTC
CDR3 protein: CASVQGSYGYTF

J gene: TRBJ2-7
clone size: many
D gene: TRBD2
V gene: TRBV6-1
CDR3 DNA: TGTGCCAGCAGTCTCGGGAGGGCCTCCTACGAGCAGTACTTC
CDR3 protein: CASSLGRASYEQYF

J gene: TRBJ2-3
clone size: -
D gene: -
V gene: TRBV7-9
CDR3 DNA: TGTGCCAGCAGCTTAGTCGGAGATCCGCAGTATTTT
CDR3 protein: CASSLVGDPQYF

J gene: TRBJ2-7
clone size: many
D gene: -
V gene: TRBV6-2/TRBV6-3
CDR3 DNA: TGTGCCAGCAGTTACAATCCCAGGGAGCAGTACTTC
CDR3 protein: CASSYNPREQYF